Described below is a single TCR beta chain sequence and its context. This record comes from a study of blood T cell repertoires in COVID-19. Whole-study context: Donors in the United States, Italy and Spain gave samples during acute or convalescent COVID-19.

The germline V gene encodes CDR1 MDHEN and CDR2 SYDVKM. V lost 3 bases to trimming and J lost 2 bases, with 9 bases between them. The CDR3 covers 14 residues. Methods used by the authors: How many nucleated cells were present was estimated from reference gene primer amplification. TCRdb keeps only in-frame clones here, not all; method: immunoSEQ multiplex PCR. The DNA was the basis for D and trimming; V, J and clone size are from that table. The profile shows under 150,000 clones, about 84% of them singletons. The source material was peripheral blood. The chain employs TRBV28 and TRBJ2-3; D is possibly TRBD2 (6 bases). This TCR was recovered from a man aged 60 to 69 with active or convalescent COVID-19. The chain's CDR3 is CASSFSGVTDTQYF. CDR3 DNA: TGTGCCAGCAGTTTCTCGGGGGTCACAGATACGCAGTATTTT. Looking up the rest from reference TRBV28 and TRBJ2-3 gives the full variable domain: DVKVTQSSRYLVKRTGEKVFLECVQDMDHENMFWYRQDPGLGLRLIYFSYDVKMKEKGDIPEGYSVSREKKERFSLILESASTNQTSMYLCASSFSGVTDTQYFGPGTRLTVL.